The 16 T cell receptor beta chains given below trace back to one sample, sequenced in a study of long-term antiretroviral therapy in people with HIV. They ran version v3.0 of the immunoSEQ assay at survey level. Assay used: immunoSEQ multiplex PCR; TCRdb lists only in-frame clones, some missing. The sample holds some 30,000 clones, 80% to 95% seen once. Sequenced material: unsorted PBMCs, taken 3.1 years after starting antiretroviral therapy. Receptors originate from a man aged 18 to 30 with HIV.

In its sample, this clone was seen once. In nucleotides, the CDR3 is TGTGCCAGCAGTGAGGGATTGACAGGGATGAGGACCTTC. It codes for CASSEGLTGMRTF. The chain links TRBV6-1 to TRBJ1-2; 7 bases align to TRBD1. This CDR3 spans 13 amino acids. V dropped 3 bases and J dropped 14; count of bases not matched to a gene: 12. The germline V gene encodes CDR1 MNHNS and CDR2 SASEGT.

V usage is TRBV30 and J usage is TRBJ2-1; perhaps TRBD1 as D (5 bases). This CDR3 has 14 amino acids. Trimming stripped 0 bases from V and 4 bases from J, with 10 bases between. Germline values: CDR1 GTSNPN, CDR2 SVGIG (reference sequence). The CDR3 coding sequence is TGTGCCTGGAGTGTAAGGGGCACTTACAATGAGCAGTTCTTC. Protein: CAWSVRGTYNEQFF. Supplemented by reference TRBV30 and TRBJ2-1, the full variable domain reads SQTIHQWPATLVQPVGSPLSLECTVEGTSNPNLYWYRQAAGRGLQLLFYSVGIGQISSEVPQNLSASRPQDRQFILSSKKLLLSDSGFYLCAWSVRGTYNEQFFGPGTRLTVL.

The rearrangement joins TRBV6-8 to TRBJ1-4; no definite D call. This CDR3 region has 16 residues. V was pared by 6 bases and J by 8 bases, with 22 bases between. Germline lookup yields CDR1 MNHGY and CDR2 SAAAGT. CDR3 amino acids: CASRPTSGEASEKLFF. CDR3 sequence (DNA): TGTGCCAGCAGGCCGACGTCTGGGGAGGCGAGCGAAAAACTGTTTTTT.

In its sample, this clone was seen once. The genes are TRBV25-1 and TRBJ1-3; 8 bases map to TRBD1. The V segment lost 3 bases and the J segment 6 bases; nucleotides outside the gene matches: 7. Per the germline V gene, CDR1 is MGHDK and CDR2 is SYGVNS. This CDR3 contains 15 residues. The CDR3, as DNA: TGTGCCAGCAGTGATACTCGGACAGGGACAAACACCATATATTTT. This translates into CASSDTRTGTNTIYF.

The CDR3 coding sequence is TGTGCCAGCAGCTCCACGGAGGGAGTTTACGAGCAGTACTTC. It codes for CASSSTEGVYEQYF. The chain recombines TRBV7-9 with TRBJ2-7; D may be TRBD2 (6 bases). CDR3 size: 14 residues. The V end lost 4 bases, the J end lost 4 bases, and 14 bases lay between the germline ends. Germline V gene sequence: CDR1 SEHNR, CDR2 FQNEAQ (reference sequence).

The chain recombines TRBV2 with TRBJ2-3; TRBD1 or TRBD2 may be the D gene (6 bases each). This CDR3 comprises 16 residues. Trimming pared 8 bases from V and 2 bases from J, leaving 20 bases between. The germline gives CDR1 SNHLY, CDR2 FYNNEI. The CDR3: CASGGLTGRFTDTQYF. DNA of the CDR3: TGTGCCAGCGGGGGGCTGACGGGCCGGTTCACAGATACGCAGTATTTT.

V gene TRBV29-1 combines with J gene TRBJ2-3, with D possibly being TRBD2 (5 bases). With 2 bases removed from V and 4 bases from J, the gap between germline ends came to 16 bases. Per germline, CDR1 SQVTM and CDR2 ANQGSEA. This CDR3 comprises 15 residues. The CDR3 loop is CSVEIVRGSADTQYF. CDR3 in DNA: TGCAGCGTTGAAATAGTGAGAGGGAGCGCAGATACGCAGTATTTT.

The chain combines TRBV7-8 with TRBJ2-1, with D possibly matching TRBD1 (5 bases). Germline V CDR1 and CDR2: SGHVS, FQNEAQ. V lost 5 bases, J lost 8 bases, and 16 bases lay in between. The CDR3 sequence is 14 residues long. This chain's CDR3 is CASSHRISPDEQFF. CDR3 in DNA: TGTGCCAGCAGCCACAGGATCAGTCCCGATGAGCAGTTCTTC.

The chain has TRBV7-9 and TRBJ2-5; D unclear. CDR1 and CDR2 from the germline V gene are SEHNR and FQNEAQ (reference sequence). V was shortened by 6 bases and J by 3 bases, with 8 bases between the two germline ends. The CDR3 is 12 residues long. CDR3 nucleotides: TGTGCCAGCAGTCGCCCCAAAGAGACCCAGTACTTC. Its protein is CASSRPKETQYF.

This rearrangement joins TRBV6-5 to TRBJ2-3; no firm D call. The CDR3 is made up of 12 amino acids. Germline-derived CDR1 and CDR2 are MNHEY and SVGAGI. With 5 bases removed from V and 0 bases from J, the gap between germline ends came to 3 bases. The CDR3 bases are TGTGCCAGCAGTCAAAGCACAGATACGCAGTATTTT. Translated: CASSQSTDTQYF.

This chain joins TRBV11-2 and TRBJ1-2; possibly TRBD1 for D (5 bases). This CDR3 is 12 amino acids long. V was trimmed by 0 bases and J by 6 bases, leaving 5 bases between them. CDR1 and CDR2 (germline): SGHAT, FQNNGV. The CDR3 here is CASSLEGDGYTF. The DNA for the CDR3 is TGTGCCAGCAGCTTAGAAGGGGATGGCTACACCTTC.

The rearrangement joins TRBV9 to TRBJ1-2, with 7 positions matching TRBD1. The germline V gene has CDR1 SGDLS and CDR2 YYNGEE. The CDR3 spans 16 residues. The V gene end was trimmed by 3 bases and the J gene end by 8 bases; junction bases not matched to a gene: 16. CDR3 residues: CASSGQGPLRSGGYTF. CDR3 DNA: TGTGCCAGCAGCGGACAGGGACCCCTGCGCAGCGGGGGCTACACCTTC.

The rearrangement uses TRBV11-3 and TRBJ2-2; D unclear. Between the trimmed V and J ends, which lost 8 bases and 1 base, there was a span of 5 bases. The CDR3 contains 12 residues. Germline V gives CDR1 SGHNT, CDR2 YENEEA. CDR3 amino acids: CASSGNTGELFF. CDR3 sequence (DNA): TGTGCCAGCTCAGGGAACACCGGGGAGCTGTTTTTT.

The CDR3: CASGEGRGLDGYTF. CDR3 in DNA: TGTGCCAGCGGTGAGGGAAGGGGGCTAGATGGCTACACCTTC. This chain links TRBV6-6 with TRBJ1-2; TRBD1 aligns across 7 bases. V shed 8 bases and J 6 bases; nucleotides not matched to a gene: 12. Germline V gives CDR1 MNHNY, CDR2 SVGAGI (reference sequence). The CDR3 is made up of 14 amino acids.

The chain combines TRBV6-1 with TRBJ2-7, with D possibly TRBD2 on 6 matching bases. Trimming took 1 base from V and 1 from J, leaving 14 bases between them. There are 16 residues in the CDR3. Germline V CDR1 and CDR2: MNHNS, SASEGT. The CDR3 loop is CASSEEWVGRSYEQYF. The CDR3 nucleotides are TGTGCCAGCAGTGAAGAGTGGGTCGGGAGATCCTACGAGCAGTACTTC.

The CDR3: CASSNRGTNEKLFF. The DNA for the CDR3 is TGTGCCAGCAGCAACCGGGGGACTAATGAAAAACTGTTTTTT. V is TRBV21-1 and J is TRBJ1-4. TRBV21-1 is deemed a pseudogene. The CDR3 has 14 residues.